The T cell receptor (beta chain) under discussion was sequenced for a study of technical replicates of blood from a handful of donors. The protocol was immunoSEQ multiplex PCR, while the TCRdb copy is restricted to in-frame clones and leaves out a portion. Of about 60,000 clones in the sample, almost 95% were seen once. From germline, CDR1 is SGHNT and CDR2 YYREEE (reference sequence). The CDR3 contains 15 residues. With 10 bases clipped from V and 4 bases from J, the junction kept 15 bases outside the gene matches. V is TRBV5-4 and J is TRBJ2-3; 7 bases fit TRBD2. Source material: PBMCs. This receptor was identified in a human donor in good health. Some clones in this sample may be carry-over from other donors' samples. The CDR3 nucleotides are TGTGCCGGACGGGAAGGGCCCGGGGGGTCAGATACGCAGTATTTT. It encodes CAGREGPGGSDTQYF.